Following are 6 T cell receptor beta chains from one sample sequenced in a study of blood T cells in healthy people across ages. PCR was performed a second time for roughly 6 to 12 cycles using a sample-barcoded 5' primer and a J-beta primer mix. A single record per CDR3 protein comes from TCRdb applying MiXCR to the 5' RACE reads. The data show approximately 1,000,000 distinct CDR3 sequences, roughly 45% seen once. Sequenced: blood. These receptors came from a woman aged 60-70 years in good health.

This clonotype was seen at least ten times. This chain joins TRBV29-1 and TRBJ2-5, with TRBD1 as a possible D gene (5 bases). The CDR3 covers 12 residues. The ends were cut back, 4 bases at V and 5 bases at J, with 11 bases in the middle. Germline CDR1 and CDR2: SQVTM and ANQGSEA. The CDR3 coding sequence is TGCAGCGTTGTTCGTCAGGGTGAGACCCAGTACTTC. This sequence encodes CSVVRQGETQYF.

The genes are TRBV28 and TRBJ1-2, with D possibly being TRBD1 (6 bases). The CDR3 runs to 15 residues. Germline lookup yields CDR1 MDHEN and CDR2 SYDVKM. V lost 4 bases, J lost 2 bases, and 14 bases lay in between. CDR3 coding DNA: TGTGCCAGCAGTTCCTACAGGGAACCCAACTATGGCTACACCTTC. Translating it yields CASSSYREPNYGYTF.

In its sample, this clonotype was seen a few times. V is TRBV27 and J is TRBJ2-7, with D uncertain. V lost 6 bases and J lost 9, with 24 bases in between. CDR3 length equals 15 residues. Germline lookup yields CDR1 MNHEY and CDR2 SMNVEV (reference sequence). In DNA form, the CDR3 reads TGTGCCAGCAGGCCCTCTAGTAAGTTAGTTCGGTGGCAGTACTTC. The encoded protein is CASRPSSKLVRWQYF.

The chain joins TRBV20-1 to TRBJ1-4; 7 nucleotides agree with TRBD1. Trimming cost V 3 bases and J 7 bases; bases outside gene matches: 26. Germline loops: CDR1 DFQATT, CDR2 SNEGSKA (reference sequence). The CDR3 sequence is 20 residues long. CDR3 amino acids: CSASFFGEQGSMVSSEKLFF. CDR3 DNA: TGCAGTGCTAGTTTTTTTGGCGAACAGGGGAGCATGGTTAGTAGTGAAAAACTGTTTTTT.

The chain has TRBV28 and TRBJ2-1; D might be TRBD1 (5 bases). The V gene's germline CDR1 is MDHEN and CDR2 SYDVKM. The CDR3 spans 15 residues. Between the trimmed V and J ends, which lost 3 bases and 7 bases, there was a span of 16 bases. The CDR3 nucleotides read TGTGCCAGCAGTTTTCCGGCAGGGATAAGGAATGAGCAGTTCTTC. It yields the protein CASSFPAGIRNEQFF.

This clonotype was seen a single time. Here the CDR3 reads CAWRGRDEAFF. CDR3 DNA: TGTGCCTGGAGGGGCCGGGACGAAGCTTTCTTT. The rearrangement uses TRBV30 and TRBJ1-1; a possible D gene is TRBD1 (5 bases). CDR1 and CDR2 from the germline V gene are GTSNPN and SVGIG (reference sequence). Trimming shortened V by 3 bases and J by 8 bases, and 10 bases separated the two germline ends. CDR3 length: 11 amino acids. Variable domain in full (rest from reference TRBV30 and TRBJ1-1): SQTIHQWPATLVQPVGSPLSLECTVEGTSNPNLYWYRQAAGRGLQLLFYSVGIGQISSEVPQNLSASRPQDRQFILSSKKLLLSDSGFYLCAWRGRDEAFFGQGTRLTVV.